Sequencing of this T cell receptor beta chain was carried out in a study of blood T cell repertoires in COVID-19. Study overall: The study drew acute and convalescent COVID-19 samples from the United States, Italy and Spain. T cells, B-cell-depleted T cells, or PBMCs supplied cDNA or gDNA.

As originally analysed: The assay estimated nucleated cells by amplifying reference gene primers. Sequencing used immunoSEQ multiplex PCR; TCRdb keeps in-frame clones, though not all of them. The V and J calls and the clone size are those of that table, but D and trimming were determined from the DNA. Of around 150,000 clones in the sample, around 82% are singletons; the top ten hold more than 6%. Germline V lookup: CDR1 MNHEY, CDR2 SVGAGI. J lost 0 bases, V lost 2 bases, and 0 bases had no gene match. The CDR3 spans 15 residues. Seattle cases were enrolled at active infection and followed longitudinally. This clone was picked up one time.

This TCR was recovered from a woman aged 35 to 49 with COVID-19, enrolled during active disease. V usage is TRBV6-5 and J usage is TRBJ1-3; 8 nucleotides line up with TRBD1. The sequenced material came from peripheral blood. CDR3 sequence: CASSYGTGSGNTIYF. As DNA, the CDR3 is TGTGCCAGCAGTTACGGGACAGGCTCTGGAAACACCATATATTTT.